This T cell receptor beta chain was observed in a study of blood T cells in healthy people across ages. V was pared by 5 bases and J by 6 bases, with 16 bases of the junction left unmatched. Germline CDR1 is MDHEN and CDR2 is SYDVKM. The CDR3 has 19 amino acids. On this clonotype: Its antigen is still unknown.

Primers used in a second PCR of about 6 to 11 cycles were a sample-barcoded 5' primer and a J-beta primer mix. TCRdb reprocessed the 5' RACE reads via MiXCR and lists one record per CDR3 protein. Altogether about a million distinct CDR3 sequences are present, approximately 50% being singletons, with the ten largest covering about 20%. Study-level findings and limits: Estimates of diversity drawn from one million T cells were considered underestimates. Strong correlation was found linking TCR beta diversity to naive T cell percentage. With age, beta diversity per million T cells declined roughly linearly, significantly by over 35.

The chain combines TRBV28 with TRBJ2-4; 13 bases line up with TRBD2. Sequences were obtained from blood. This receptor was taken from an older woman in good health. CDR3 loop: CASSTRLAGGHLRVNIQYF. The CDR3 region has the DNA TGTGCCAGCAGTACCCGACTAGCGGGAGGCCACCTCCGGGTAAACATTCAGTACTTC.